This T cell receptor beta chain was observed in a study of blood T cells in healthy people across ages. A second about 6 to 12 cycle PCR used barcoded and J-beta primers. TCRdb re-derived calls from the 5' RACE reads in MiXCR, one entry per CDR3 protein. The sample lists 850,000 to 950,000 distinct CDR3 sequences, less than 35% occurring once. Points from the study as a whole: Roughly linearly, TCR beta diversity per million T cells fell as age increased.

J lost 7 bases, V lost 11 bases, and 16 bases had no gene match. The CDR3 has 15 residues. A remark on this clonotype: Its antigen is still unknown.

The clonotype comes from a woman of 80 years or more in good health. The sequenced sample was blood. V gene TRBV12-3 or TRBV12-4 combines with J gene TRBJ2-2; 7 bases match TRBD2. The CDR3: CAGGAGEVRHGELFF. CDR3 DNA: TGTGCCGGCGGGGCGGGGGAGGTTCGGCACGGGGAGCTGTTTTTT.